This TCR beta chain was captured in a study of cytomegalovirus exposure and HLA in healthy donors. Using immunoSEQ multiplex PCR, the repertoire was profiled, and TCRdb retains in-frame clones only, with some absent. The table has just over 20,000 clones, 95% to 97% seen once. Germline CDR1 is MNHEY and CDR2 is SMNVEV (reference sequence). The CDR3 runs to 13 residues. The V gene lost 8 bases and the J gene lost 12 bases, with 20 bases spanning the gap. This clone was seen only once. V gene TRBV27 combines with J gene TRBJ2-1; D is perhaps TRBD2 (6 bases). This sequence originates from a man aged 25 to 40 in good health and CMV-seropositive. Sequenced material: PBMCs. The DNA of the CDR3 is TGTGCCAGCCGAGCGCGGACGCCGGAGGGGCAGTTCTTC. Its protein is CASRARTPEGQFF.